The 29 T cell receptor beta chains below all came from one sample that was sequenced in a study of shared clonotypes between healthy human individuals. Data came from immunoSEQ multiplex PCR; TCRdb stores just in-frame clones and leaves some out. The data show 550,000 to 750,000 clones, with roughly 94% seen just once and 24% held by the top ten. Naive CD8 cells, CD45RO-negative and positively selected for CCR7, excluded terminally differentiated effector memory CD45RA+ cells. What was sequenced was naive CD8+ T cells sorted from blood. Receptor source: a man aged 25 to 40 in good health.

The chain uses TRBV2 and TRBJ1-3, with D maybe TRBD1 (6 bases). The germline gives CDR1 SNHLY, CDR2 FYNNEI. This CDR3 region has 15 residues. V shed 6 bases and J shed 0 bases, with 12 bases lying between them. The chain's CDR3 is CASSRDTTSGNTIYF. DNA for the CDR3: TGTGCCAGCAGCCGGGACACGACCTCTGGAAACACCATATATTTT.

This chain uses TRBV27 with TRBJ2-1; D is uncertain. CDR3 length: 14 amino acids. Trimming stripped 6 bases from V and 7 bases from J, with 16 bases between. The germline V gene has CDR1 MNHEY and CDR2 SMNVEV (reference sequence). CDR3: CASSDSGQGNEQFF. In DNA form, the CDR3 reads TGTGCCAGCAGCGACTCCGGTCAAGGGAATGAGCAGTTCTTC.

The chain links TRBV10-2 to TRBJ2-3; D uncertain. CDR1 WSHSY and CDR2 SAAADI come from the germline V gene. The V and J ends lost 3 bases and 4 bases respectively, with 11 bases between them. There are 14 residues in the CDR3. The CDR3 here is CASSDFLVADTQYF. CDR3 DNA: TGCGCCAGCAGTGATTTTCTAGTGGCAGATACGCAGTATTTT.

The rearrangement links TRBV7-6 to TRBJ2-1; 12 bases align to TRBD2. The CDR3 spans 18 residues. Germline lookup yields CDR1 SGHVS and CDR2 FNYEAQ. J lost 4 bases, V lost 2 bases, and 9 bases had no gene match. CDR3 nucleotide sequence: TGTGCCAGCAGCTTAACAGGGACTAGCGGGCCTCGTTACAATGAGCAGTTCTTC. Its protein is CASSLTGTSGPRYNEQFF.

The chain combines TRBV6-5 with TRBJ2-2; TRBD1 aligns across 11 bases. The J segment lost 8 bases and the V segment lost 4 bases, leaving 6 bases of the junction unmatched. CDR1 MNHEY and CDR2 SVGAGI come from the germline V gene. CDR3 length: 15 amino acids. In DNA, the CDR3 is TGTGCCAGCAGTTCTGGACAGGGGGCAGTTGGGGAGCTGTTTTTT. Protein: CASSSGQGAVGELFF.

The chain combines TRBV2 with TRBJ1-4; 9 bases map to TRBD1. V was pared by 8 bases and J by 15 bases, with 7 bases of the junction left unmatched. There are 11 residues in the CDR3. CDR1 is SNHLY and CDR2 is FYNNEI in the germline V gene. The CDR3 protein is CASLDRGVLFF. The CDR3 nucleotides read TGTGCCAGCCTCGACAGGGGGGTCTTGTTTTTT.

This chain uses TRBV29-1 with TRBJ2-1; D is unclear. The ends were cut back, 7 bases at V and 9 bases at J, with 16 bases in the middle. From germline, CDR1 is SQVTM and CDR2 ANQGSEA. This CDR3 comprises 12 residues. In nucleotides, the CDR3 is TGCAGCGCACGGGCAGGTCGGACTGAGCAGTTCTTC. This gives the protein CSARAGRTEQFF.

V usage is TRBV5-4 and J usage is TRBJ2-2; 9 bases are a match to TRBD2. The J segment lost 3 bases and the V segment lost 4 bases, leaving 7 bases of the junction unmatched. Germline-derived CDR1 and CDR2 are SGHNT and YYREEE (reference sequence). The CDR3 totals 16 residues. The chain's CDR3 is CASSPTSGAYTGELFF. The CDR3 region has the DNA TGTGCCAGCAGCCCGACTAGCGGAGCCTACACCGGGGAGCTGTTTTTT.

The sample holds a few counts of this clone. This sequence joins TRBV19 and TRBJ2-7; D is uncertain. This CDR3 comprises 13 residues. Deletions cut 2 bases from V and 6 bases from J, with 11 bases between. Germline V gene lookup returns CDR1 LNHDA and CDR2 SQIVND (reference sequence). In DNA form, the CDR3 reads TGTGCCAGTAGTATAAGTCTCGTGTTCGAGCAGTACTTC. Its translation: CASSISLVFEQYF. Full variable domain (missing parts from reference TRBV19 and TRBJ2-7): DGGITQSPKYLFRKEGQNVTLSCEQNLNHDAMYWYRQDPGQGLRLIYYSQIVNDFQKGDIAEGYSVSREKKESFPLTVTSAQKNPTAFYLCASSISLVFEQYFGPGTRLTVT.

The rearrangement uses TRBV7-3 and TRBJ1-2, with D perhaps matching TRBD1 (5 bases). The V gene lost 5 bases and the J gene lost 4 bases, with 17 bases spanning the gap. CDR1 is SGHTA and CDR2 is FQGTGA in the germline V gene. This CDR3 region has 15 residues. This CDR3 is CASSLGTGDFYGYTF. In DNA, the CDR3 is TGTGCCAGCAGCCTGGGGACGGGAGACTTCTATGGCTACACCTTC.

The chain carries TRBV2 and TRBJ2-1, with 7 bases matching TRBD1. The length of the CDR3 is 14 residues. The germline gives CDR1 SNHLY, CDR2 FYNNEI. V was pared by 5 bases and J by 4 bases, with 5 bases of the junction left unmatched. CDR3 residues: CASSSGTEYNEQFF. The CDR3 DNA reads as TGTGCCAGCAGTTCCGGGACAGAGTACAATGAGCAGTTCTTC.

This chain uses TRBV5-5 with TRBJ2-2; the match to TRBD1 covers 7 bases. This CDR3 region has 13 residues. Germline V gene lookup returns CDR1 SGHKS and CDR2 YYEKEE (reference sequence). Trimming removed 10 bases from V and 2 bases from J; junction bases left unmatched: 5. This CDR3 is CACRQGNTGELFF. The CDR3 DNA reads TGTGCCTGCCGACAGGGAAACACCGGGGAGCTGTTTTTT.

This clone was seen once. The gene calls are TRBV9 and TRBJ2-5, with D maybe TRBD1 (5 bases). The CDR3 loop spans 16 amino acids. Germline V gene sequence: CDR1 SGDLS, CDR2 YYNGEE. V was pared by 4 bases and J by 5 bases, with 21 bases between. Here the CDR3 DNA reads TGTGCCAGCAGCCCTCCAGGGTTTGGGGCCGGGGAGACCCAGTACTTC. Its protein is CASSPPGFGAGETQYF.

The gene calls are TRBV11-2 and TRBJ2-5; the D is unclear. The germline V and J ends were trimmed by 1 base and 5 bases, with 14 bases remaining between them. The CDR3 is made up of 15 amino acids. CDR1 and CDR2 from the germline V gene are SGHAT and FQNNGV. CDR3 sequence: CASSLGFVPAETQYF. The CDR3 bases are TGTGCCAGCAGCTTAGGTTTTGTCCCTGCGGAGACCCAGTACTTC.

J is TRBJ2-1 and V is TRBV5-6; 9 bases align to TRBD2. The germline V gene has CDR1 SGHDT and CDR2 YYEEEE. Trimming took 1 base from V and 4 from J; bases not matched to a gene: 12. The length of the CDR3 is 18 residues. CDR3 residues: CASSLFDSSGIPYNEQFF. CDR3 DNA sequence: TGTGCCAGCAGCTTGTTTGATTCTAGCGGGATCCCTTACAATGAGCAGTTCTTC.

The chain links TRBV7-8 to TRBJ2-3; 8 bases align to TRBD2. V was pared by 5 bases and J by 6 bases, with 13 bases of the junction left unmatched. Germline V gives CDR1 SGHVS, CDR2 FQNEAQ. This CDR3 comprises 16 residues. CDR3 nucleotide sequence: TGTGCCAGCAGCCTCGGGACTAGGCGTCCGTATGATACGCAGTATTTT. Translation gives CASSLGTRRPYDTQYF.

V gene TRBV5-6 combines with J gene TRBJ1-2; D call uncertain. Trimming took 4 bases from V and 6 from J, leaving 16 bases between them. The CDR3 is 14 residues long. Germline CDR1 SGHDT, CDR2 YYEEEE. CDR3: CASSQAASPDGYTF. The CDR3 DNA sequence: TGTGCCAGCAGCCAAGCGGCCTCCCCTGATGGCTACACCTTC.

The chain has TRBV10-1 and TRBJ2-1, with 9 bases matching TRBD1. V was pared by 7 bases and J by 2 bases, with 3 bases of the junction left unmatched. The V gene's germline CDR1 is WNHNN and CDR2 SYGVQD (reference sequence). The CDR3 is made up of 14 amino acids. CDR3 nucleotide sequence: TGCGCCAGCATCACAGGGGGCCCCTACAATGAGCAGTTCTTC. This translates into CASITGGPYNEQFF.

The rearrangement uses TRBV19 and TRBJ1-1, with TRBD1 matching 8 bases. V lost 7 bases to trimming and J lost 4 bases; unmatched junction nucleotides: 5. Germline CDR1 LNHDA, CDR2 SQIVND (reference sequence). CDR3 length: 13 residues. CDR3 coding DNA: TGTGCCAGTAATGGACAGGGAGGCACTGAAGCTTTCTTT. This encodes CASNGQGGTEAFF.

The chain links TRBV7-9 to TRBJ2-1; TRBD2 matches at 7 bases. V was clipped by 3 bases and J by 3 bases; unmatched bases: 2. Germline CDR1 and CDR2: SEHNR and FQNEAQ (reference sequence). The CDR3 spans 14 residues. The CDR3 region is CASSFGTNYNEQFF. The CDR3 coding sequence is TGTGCCAGCAGCTTTGGGACTAACTACAATGAGCAGTTCTTC. The whole variable domain, remainder taken from reference TRBV7-9 and TRBJ2-1, is DTGVSQNPRHKITKRGQNVTFRCDPISEHNRLYWYRQTLGQGPEFLTYFQNEAQLEKSRLLSDRFSAERPKGSFSTLEIQRTEQGDSAMYLCASSFGTNYNEQFFGPGTRLTVL.

J is TRBJ1-2 and V is TRBV23-1; D unresolved. TRBV23-1 is identified as an open reading frame with a role that is uncertain. The V gene lost 3 bases and the J gene lost 8 bases, with 13 bases spanning the gap. CDR3 length: 13 amino acids. The CDR3 protein is CASSQAQRRGYTF. CDR3 DNA: TGCGCCAGCAGTCAGGCACAGCGGAGGGGCTACACCTTC.

The chain is built from TRBV10-1 and TRBJ2-3; D is possibly TRBD2 (5 bases). Germline V lookup: CDR1 WNHNN, CDR2 SYGVQD (reference sequence). There are 15 residues in the CDR3. The CDR3 here is CDTSRGPTATDTQYF. The CDR3 nucleotides read TGCGACACCTCGAGAGGGCCCACTGCAACAGATACGCAGTATTTT.

The chain combines TRBV7-9 with TRBJ2-2; 8 nucleotides line up with TRBD1. Germline trimming cut 4 bases from V and 5 bases from J; bases unmatched to any gene: 9. This CDR3 contains 16 residues. Germline V CDR1 and CDR2: SEHNR, FQNEAQ (reference sequence). The CDR3 is CASSSSDRVYTGELFF. The CDR3 bases are TGTGCCAGCAGCTCGTCGGACAGGGTGTATACCGGGGAGCTGTTTTTT.

This clone was seen once. This chain links TRBV4-3 with TRBJ2-5; D is tentatively TRBD1 or TRBD2 (6 bases each). The CDR3 is 16 amino acids. Trimming took off 3 bases at V and 5 bases at J, with 19 bases between the two ends. Germline V gene lookup returns CDR1 LGHNA and CDR2 YSLEER. The CDR3 sequence: CASSHFRGGWQETQYF. CDR3 DNA: TGCGCCAGCAGCCATTTCAGGGGAGGTTGGCAGGAGACCCAGTACTTC.

The chain employs TRBV7-8 and TRBJ2-7; tentatively, D is TRBD2 (7 bases). There are 14 residues in the CDR3. Germline V lookup: CDR1 SGHVS, CDR2 FQNEAQ. Trimming pared 5 bases from V and 7 bases from J, leaving 18 bases between. CDR3 region: CASSLKGGGEEQYF. The CDR3 nucleotides are TGTGCCAGCAGCCTAAAGGGAGGGGGGGAGGAGCAGTACTTC.

V gene TRBV6-5 combines with J gene TRBJ2-7, with 8 bases aligning to TRBD2. After removal of 5 bases from V and 2 bases from J, the junction contained 8 bases not matched to a gene. From germline, CDR1 is MNHEY and CDR2 SVGAGI. The CDR3 is 15 amino acids. The DNA of the CDR3 is TGTGCCAGCAGTCCCACTAGCGGAGGCGCCTACGAGCAGTACTTC. Translation gives CASSPTSGGAYEQYF.

The V call is TRBV4-1, the J call TRBJ2-5; 8 nucleotides align to TRBD1. Unmatched junction bases numbered 7, after V lost 4 bases and J lost 0 bases. The CDR3 spans 16 residues. CDR1 and CDR2 from the germline V gene are MGHRA and YSYEKL. As DNA, the CDR3 is TGCGCCAGCAGCCCGGGACAGGCTGTTTACCAAGAGACCCAGTACTTC. Protein sequence: CASSPGQAVYQETQYF.

The chain links TRBV29-1 to TRBJ2-7; 12 bases align to TRBD2. V dropped 7 bases and J dropped 4; count of bases not matched to a gene: 14. Germline V gene sequence: CDR1 SQVTM, CDR2 ANQGSEA. This CDR3 region has 16 residues. DNA for the CDR3: TGCAGCGCTAGTACGACTAGCGGGAGCACTTTATACGAGCAGTACTTC. This gives the protein CSASTTSGSTLYEQYF.

This chain links TRBV18 with TRBJ2-1; no clear D gene. V lost 3 bases and J 3 bases, leaving 21 bases between the germline ends. This CDR3 is built from 18 residues. Looked up from germline, CDR1 is KGHSH and CDR2 is LQKENI. The CDR3 loop reads CASSPLTVYTQDYNEQFF. CDR3 bases: TGTGCCAGCTCACCCCTAACTGTTTATACACAAGACTACAATGAGCAGTTCTTC.